This T cell receptor beta chain was retrieved from a study of blood T cells in healthy people across ages. Points from the study as a whole: More naive CD4+ cells and higher diversity marked long-lived donors relative to aged donors. As age increased, TCR beta diversity per million T cells fell in a roughly linear fashion.

J was trimmed by 2 bases and V by 4 bases; bases with no gene match: 8. The germline CDR1 and CDR2 sequences are SGDLS and YYNGEE. This CDR3 is 16 amino acids long. A sample-barcoded 5' primer and a J-beta primer mix were used in a second PCR of roughly 6 to 12 cycles. MiXCR was run by TCRdb on the 5' RACE reads, yielding one entry per CDR3 protein. The sample lists approximately 730,000 distinct CDR3 sequences; more than 40% were seen once. This clonotype was counted between two and nine times. Its cognate antigen is unknown. This TCR came from a woman aged 55 to 70 in good health. The chain employs TRBV9 and TRBJ2-1, with 8 nucleotides matching TRBD2. The sample comprised blood. The CDR3 reads CASSWSGGGTYNEQFF. The CDR3, as DNA: TGTGCCAGCAGCTGGTCCGGGGGGGGTACCTACAATGAGCAGTTCTTC.